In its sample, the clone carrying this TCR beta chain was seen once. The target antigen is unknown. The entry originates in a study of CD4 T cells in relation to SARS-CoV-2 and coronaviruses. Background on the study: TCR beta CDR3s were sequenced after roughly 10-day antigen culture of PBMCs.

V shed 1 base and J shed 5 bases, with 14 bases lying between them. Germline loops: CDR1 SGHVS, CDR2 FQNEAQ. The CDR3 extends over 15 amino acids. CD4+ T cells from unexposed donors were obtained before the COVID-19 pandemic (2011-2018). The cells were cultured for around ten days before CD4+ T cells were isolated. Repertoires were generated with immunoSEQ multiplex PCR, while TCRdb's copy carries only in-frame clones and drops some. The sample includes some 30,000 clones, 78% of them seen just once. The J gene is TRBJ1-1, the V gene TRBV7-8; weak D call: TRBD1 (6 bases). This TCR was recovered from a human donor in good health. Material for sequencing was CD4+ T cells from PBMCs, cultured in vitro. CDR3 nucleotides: TGTGCCAGCAGCTTAGGGTCCAGGGGTGGAACTGAAGCTTTCTTT. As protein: CASSLGSRGGTEAFF.